This is a list of T cell receptor beta chains from one sample in a study of siplizumab effects on memory and regulatory T cells. Profiled with immunoSEQ multiplex PCR; TCRdb holds only in-frame clones, not every one. The data hold over 90,000 clones, with more than 85% observed a single time. Material: CD4+ T cells sorted from blood. These receptor sequences come from a human donor in good health. CDR3s include the opening cysteine and the closing phenylalanine or tryptophan.

CDR3 protein	V gene
CASSMQGGRAKNIQYF	TRBV19
CASSTRETQYF	TRBV7-9
CASSQNSHQAVYEQYF	TRBV28
CASSGWGSLAGDEQYF	TRBV7-9
CASSLPTLSGSHVEQYF	TRBV5-1
CASSLWAGGPYEQYF	TRBV28
CASSLIGTSTDTQYF	TRBV28
CASSPGFEKLFF	TRBV27
CASSLSVGAGARNEQYF	TRBV7-9
CASSDRAGYNEQFF	TRBV19
CASKEEVNSGNTIYF	TRBV19
CAIREGVTEAFF	TRBV28
CASSPIGGTGDSYEQYF	TRBV7-6
CATRGGGDNEQFF	TRBV28
CASSLASAGSFYEQYF	TRBV5-4